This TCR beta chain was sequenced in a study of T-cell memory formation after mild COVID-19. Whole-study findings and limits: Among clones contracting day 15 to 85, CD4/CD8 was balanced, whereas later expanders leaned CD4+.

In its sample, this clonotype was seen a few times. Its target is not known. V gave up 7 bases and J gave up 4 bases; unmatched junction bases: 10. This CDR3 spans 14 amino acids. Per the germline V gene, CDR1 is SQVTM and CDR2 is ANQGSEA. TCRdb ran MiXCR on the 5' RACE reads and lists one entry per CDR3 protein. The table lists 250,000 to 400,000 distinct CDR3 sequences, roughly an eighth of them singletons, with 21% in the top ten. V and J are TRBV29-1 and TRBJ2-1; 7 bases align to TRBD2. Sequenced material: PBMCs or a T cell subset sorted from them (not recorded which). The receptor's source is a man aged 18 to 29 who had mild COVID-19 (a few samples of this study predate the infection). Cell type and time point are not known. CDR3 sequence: CSGSRDYLYNEQFF. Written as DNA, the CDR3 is TGCAGCGGGAGCCGGGACTACCTTTACAATGAGCAGTTCTTC.